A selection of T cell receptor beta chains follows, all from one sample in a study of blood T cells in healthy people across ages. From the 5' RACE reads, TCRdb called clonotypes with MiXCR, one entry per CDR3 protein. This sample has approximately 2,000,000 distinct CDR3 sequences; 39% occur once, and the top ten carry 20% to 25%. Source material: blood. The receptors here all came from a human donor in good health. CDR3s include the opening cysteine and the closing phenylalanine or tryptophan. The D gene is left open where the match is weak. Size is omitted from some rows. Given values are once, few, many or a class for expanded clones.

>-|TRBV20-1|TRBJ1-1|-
CSARDGARERSEAFF
TGCAGTGCTAGAGATGGGGCGAGGGAGAGGTCTGAAGCTTTCTTT
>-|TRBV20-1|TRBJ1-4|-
CSASDESEKLFF
TGCAGTGCCAGTGACGAGAGTGAAAAACTGTTTTTT
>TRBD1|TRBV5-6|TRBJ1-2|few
CASSLQGTALYGYTF
TGTGCCAGCAGCTTGCAGGGGACAGCCCTCTATGGCTACACCTTC
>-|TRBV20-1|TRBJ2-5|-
CSARARPRQETQYF
TGCAGTGCTAGGGCTCGGCCGCGACAAGAGACCCAGTACTTC
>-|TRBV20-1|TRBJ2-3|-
CSATGQTTDTQYF
TGCAGTGCTACAGGCCAGACCACAGATACGCAGTATTTT
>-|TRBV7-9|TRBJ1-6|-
CASSFYGEKFRNSPLHF
TGTGCCAGCAGCTTTTACGGGGAGAAATTTAGGAATTCACCCCTCCACTTT
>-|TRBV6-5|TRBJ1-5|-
CASRRGGAGQPQHF
TGTGCCAGCAGGCGGGGGGGGGCTGGTCAGCCCCAGCATTTT
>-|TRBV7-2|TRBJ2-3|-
CASSWIPGDTQYF
TGTGCCAGCAGCTGGATTCCCGGAGATACGCAGTATTTT
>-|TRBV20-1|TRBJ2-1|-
CSARVATYNEQFF
TGCAGTGCTAGAGTGGCAACTTACAATGAGCAGTTCTTC
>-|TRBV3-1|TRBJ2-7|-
CASSHLGREQYF
TGTGCCAGCAGCCATCTAGGACGCGAGCAGTACTTC
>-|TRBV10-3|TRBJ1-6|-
CAIRTGTDNSPLHF
TGTGCCATTAGAACCGGGACGGATAATTCACCCCTCCACTTT
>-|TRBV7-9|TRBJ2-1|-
CASSFGESSYNEQFF
TGTGCCAGCAGCTTTGGAGAGAGCTCCTACAATGAGCAGTTCTTC
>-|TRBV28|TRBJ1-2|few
CASSLSVFGGGYGYTF
TGTGCCAGCAGTTTAAGCGTCTTCGGGGGGGGCTATGGCTACACCTTC
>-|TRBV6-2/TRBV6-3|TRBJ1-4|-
CASSYVTENEKLFF
TGTGCCAGCAGTTACGTGACCGAGAATGAAAAACTGTTTTTT
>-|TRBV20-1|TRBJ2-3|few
CSASLDYSTDTQYF
TGCAGTGCTAGCCTGGACTATAGCACAGATACGCAGTATTTT
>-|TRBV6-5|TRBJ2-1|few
CASSYDKYNEQFF
TGTGCCAGCAGTTACGACAAGTACAATGAGCAGTTCTTC
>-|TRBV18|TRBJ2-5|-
CASSPPGLRQETQYF
TGTGCCAGCTCACCACCAGGTCTACGACAAGAGACCCAGTACTTC
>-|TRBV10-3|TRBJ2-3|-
CAINSRRDTDTQYF
TGTGCCATCAATAGCCGTCGTGACACAGATACGCAGTATTTT
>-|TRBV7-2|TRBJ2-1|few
CASSFWGGHNEQFF
TGTGCCAGCAGCTTTTGGGGGGGCCACAATGAGCAGTTCTTC
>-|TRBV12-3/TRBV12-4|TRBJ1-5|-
CASGPQGKQPQHF
TGTGCCAGCGGGCCACAGGGAAAACAGCCCCAGCATTTT
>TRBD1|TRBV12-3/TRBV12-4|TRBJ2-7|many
CASSRQGRVYEQYF
TGTGCCAGCAGCAGACAGGGACGTGTGTACGAGCAGTACTTC
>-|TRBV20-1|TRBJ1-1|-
CSASNGGTEAFF
TGCAGTGCCTCGAATGGGGGCACTGAAGCTTTCTTT
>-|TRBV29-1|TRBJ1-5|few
CSVVMAIWGRPYSNQPQHF
TGCAGCGTTGTTATGGCCATCTGGGGCAGGCCTTATAGCAATCAGCCCCAGCATTTT
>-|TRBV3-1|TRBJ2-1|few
CASTKGGAYEQFF
TGTGCCAGCACGAAAGGGGGGGCTTATGAGCAGTTCTTC
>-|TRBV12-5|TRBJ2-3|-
CASGPGGQEITDTQYF
TGTGCTAGTGGCCCGGGAGGACAGGAGATCACAGATACGCAGTATTTT
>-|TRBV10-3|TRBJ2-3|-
CAIRGWGTDTQYF
TGTGCCATCAGGGGCTGGGGCACAGATACGCAGTATTTT
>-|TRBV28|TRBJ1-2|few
CASSLRVGRGYTF
TGTGCCAGCAGTTTACGGGTAGGGCGCGGCTACACCTTC
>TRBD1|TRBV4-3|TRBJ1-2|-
CASSLDLDRGLDYTF
TGCGCCAGCAGCCTAGACCTTGACAGGGGGCTCGACTACACCTTC
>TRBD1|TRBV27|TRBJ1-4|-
CASSTAQGLTNEKLFF
TGTGCCAGCAGTACAGCACAGGGGCTGACTAATGAAAAACTGTTTTTT
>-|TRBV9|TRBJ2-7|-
CVSSVEPDNSGAYEQYF
TGTGTCAGCAGCGTAGAACCGGACAACTCGGGGGCCTACGAGCAGTACTTC
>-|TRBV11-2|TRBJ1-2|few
CASSIGSKRGGYTF
TGTGCCAGCAGCATAGGCAGTAAACGCGGGGGCTACACCTTC
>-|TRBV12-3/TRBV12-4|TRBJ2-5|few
CASNEDGQETQYF
TGTGCCAGCAATGAGGACGGGCAAGAGACCCAGTACTTC
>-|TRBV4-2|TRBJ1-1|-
CASSPNGFEAFF
TGTGCCAGCAGCCCGAACGGCTTTGAAGCTTTCTTT
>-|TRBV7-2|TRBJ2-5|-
CASSLSPGAGKETQYF
TGTGCCAGCAGCTTATCCCCTGGGGCAGGGAAAGAGACCCAGTACTTC
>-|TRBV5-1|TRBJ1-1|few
CASSLDRRNTEAFF
TGTGCCAGCAGTTTAGACAGGAGGAACACTGAAGCTTTCTTT
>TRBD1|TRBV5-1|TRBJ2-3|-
CASTDDRGADTQYF
TGCGCCAGCACCGACGACAGGGGGGCCGATACGCAGTATTTT
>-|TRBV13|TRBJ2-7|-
CASSFLYQGLSEQYF
TGTGCCAGCAGCTTTCTTTATCAGGGGCTCTCCGAGCAGTACTTC
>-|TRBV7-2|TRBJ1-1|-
CASSLAGRRAEAFF
TGTGCCAGCAGCTTAGCCGGACGGCGTGCTGAAGCTTTCTTT
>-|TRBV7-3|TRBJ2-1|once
CASSFNRPPGEQFF
TGTGCCAGCAGCTTCAACAGGCCTCCCGGCGAGCAGTTCTTC
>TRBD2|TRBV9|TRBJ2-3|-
CASSAWTSRDTDTQYF
TGTGCCAGCAGCGCGTGGACTAGTAGGGACACAGATACGCAGTATTTT